This section outlines one TCR beta chain sequence together with its context. The antigen it recognizes is unknown. It has no much larger one-base neighbor in the sample; base qualities were not kept. Each collaborating institution followed its own protocols to collect whole blood in K2EDTA tubes. For TCRbeta analysis, collaborator samples were shipped as frozen whole blood, as isolated PBMCs, or as DNA extracted from either sample type. TCRbeta CDR3 regions were amplified from genomic DNA by means of the immunoSEQ Assay, a bias-controlled multiplex PCR. As for how the authors treated the data: The number of nucleated cells in each sample was estimated by amplification of reference gene primers within the assay. To quantify the absolute abundance of each unique TCRbeta CDR3 rearrangement, sequence reads were collapsed and filtered. For each sample, productive Simpson clonality was calculated as the square root of Simpson's diversity index over productive rearrangements. Drawn from immuneACCESS, this table holds only the in-frame rearrangements with V and J called that TCRdb kept. Clones are partly lost; checked studies trace under half to an unresolved V gene and leave the rest unexplained. V, J and clone size derive from that table, while D and trimming were established from the DNA sequence. Counted in this sample were approximately 77,000 clones; less than 85% of them appeared once. The ten largest make up around 4.8% of the sample.

The cysteine opens and the phenylalanine closes a CDR3 of 17 amino acids. Here the CDR3 DNA is all that survives: 51 bases in frame from base 1. The V end gives up 1 base and the J end 7 bases, leaving 10 bases in the junction not matched to a gene. CDR1 is given as SGDLS and CDR2 as YYNGEE, both from the germline V gene. The sample belongs to a study of blood T cell repertoires in COVID-19 (dated by TCRdb to between 2020 and 2021). Regarding the complete study: Samples covering the acute and convalescent phases of COVID-19 were provided by collaborators in the United States, Italy and Spain. The repertoires were released in a freely available public database intended as a resource for research on the immune response to SARS-CoV-2. The material from the prospective study consisted of cDNA or gDNA derived from T cells, B-cell-depleted T cells, or PBMCs. The dataset comprised deeply sampled blood TCRbeta repertoires from subjects exposed to, actively infected with, or recovered from COVID-19. The sample metadata nearly always contained a de-identified subject ID, COVID-19 status, age in years and sex. Where available, HLA class I and class II types were taken from metadata supplied by the sample provider and were not determined by assay-based typing. The samples were drawn from two sources: the first 160 participants of the ongoing ImmuneRACE study, and 1,254 subjects contributed by 6 global collaborators.

Study-wide conclusions, independent of this receptor: The quantity of clinical and demographic metadata differed by source and by participant and was supplied without curation.

Sequencing was performed on peripheral blood. The receptor was derived from a woman between 65 and 79 years old with acute or convalescent COVID-19. The rearranged segments are TRBV9 and TRBJ2-5, with TRBD2 identical over 13 junction bases. The DNA is TGTGCCAGCAGCGTATCTACTTCCGGGACTAGCGGGGCGACCCAGTACTTC. Its protein product is CASSVSTSGTSGATQYF.